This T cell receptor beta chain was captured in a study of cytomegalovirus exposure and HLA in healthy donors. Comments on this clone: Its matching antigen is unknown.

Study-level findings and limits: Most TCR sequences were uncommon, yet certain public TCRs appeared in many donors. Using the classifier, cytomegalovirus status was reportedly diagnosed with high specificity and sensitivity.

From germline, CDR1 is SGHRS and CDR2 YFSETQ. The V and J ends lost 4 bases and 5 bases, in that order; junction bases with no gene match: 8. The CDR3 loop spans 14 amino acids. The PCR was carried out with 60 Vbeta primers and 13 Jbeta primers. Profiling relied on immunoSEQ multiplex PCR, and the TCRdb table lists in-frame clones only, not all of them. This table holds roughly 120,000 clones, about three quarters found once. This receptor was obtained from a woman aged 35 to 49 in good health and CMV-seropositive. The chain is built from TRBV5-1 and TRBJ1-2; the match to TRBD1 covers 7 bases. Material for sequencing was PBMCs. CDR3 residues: CASSPRQGYYGYTF. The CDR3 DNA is TGCGCCAGCAGCCCTCGACAGGGTTATTATGGCTACACCTTC.